This TCR beta chain was documented in a study of OX40 agonist ivuxolimab in advanced cancers. For the study at large: Patients were treated with intravenous ivuxolimab, dosed at 0.01 to 10 mg/kg and infused every 2 weeks. The dose-escalation group included hepatocellular carcinoma, melanoma, renal cell carcinoma and head and neck cancer.

TCRdb's table, derived via immunoSEQ multiplex PCR, lists solely in-frame clones and lacks some. The table lists tens of thousands of clones, 75% to 90% of them singletons. V was clipped by 0 bases and J by 8 bases, with 10 bases between them. The germline gives CDR1 SGHTA, CDR2 FQGNSA. CDR3 size: 13 residues. This material consisted of CD4+ or CD8+ T cells sorted from blood, taken in a trial of the OX40 agonist ivuxolimab. This receptor was identified in an adult with an advanced solid tumor such as melanoma, head and neck, liver or kidney cancer. This sequence joins TRBV7-2 and TRBJ1-2, with D unresolved. DNA for the CDR3: TGTGCCAGCAGCTTAGCAGGGAATTCAGGCTACACCTTC. The encoded protein is CASSLAGNSGYTF.